This T cell receptor beta chain was sequenced during a study of HIV-infected children after antiretroviral therapy interruption. Germline V gene data show CDR1 as SGHTA and CDR2 as FQGNSA. Trimming left V 4 bases short and J 13 bases short, with 11 bases between. The CDR3 contains 11 residues. Regarding treatment: PENTA 11 planned treatment interruption arm or continuous ART arm. A 3' RACE protocol on RNA, with unique molecular identifiers, produced the TCR library. TCRdb fed the 3' RACE reads into MiXCR, producing one record per CDR3 protein. Altogether about 89,000 distinct CDR3 sequences are present, about 6.3% being singletons, with the ten largest covering 0.9% to 1.3%. Study-wide findings and caveats: The CD45RA+ naive sort may contain some EMRA or stem memory cells.

Worth noting for this clonotype: Its matching antigen is unknown.

The sequencing used CD45RA+ CD4+ T cells from PBMCs, pooled from several time points, collected from a donor given antiretroviral therapy, either interrupted or continuous. The subset was: naive CD4+ CD45RA+ CD45RO- T cells. V is TRBV7-2 and J is TRBJ2-1, with D perhaps matching TRBD2 (5 bases). This TCR was sampled from a pool of human donors with HIV. The CDR3 DNA is TGTGCCAGCAGCTATAATCGGGGTCAGTTCTTC. Its protein is CASSYNRGQFF.